Listed below are T cell receptor beta chains from one sample, sequenced in a study of post-analysis software for immune sequencing data. TCRdb ran MiXCR on the PCR reads and lists one entry per CDR3 protein. Among 750,000 to 950,000 distinct CDR3 sequences listed, 53% were seen once. Sequencing input: blood. These receptors were obtained from a girl aged 5-17 years with multiple sclerosis. Both conserved end residues are part of each CDR3. The order of the fields is J gene, V gene, D gene, clone size, CDR3 DNA, CDR3 protein. The D gene is left open where the match is weak. A row's size may be missing; if present it is once, few, many or a size class.

J: TRBJ2-1; V: TRBV7-8; D: TRBD1; size: NA; DNA: TGTGCCAGCAGCTTAGTGGACAGGGGGAATGAGCAGTTCTTC; CDR3: CASSLVDRGNEQFF
J: TRBJ2-7; V: TRBV10-1; D: TRBD2; size: NA; DNA: TGCGCCAGCAGTGCGACTAGCGGTTTTTCCTACGAGCAGTACTTC; CDR3: CASSATSGFSYEQYF
J: TRBJ2-2; V: TRBV7-3; D: NA; size: once; DNA: TGTGCCAGCAGCTTAACGGGGATACGAAACACCGGGGAGCTGTTTTTT; CDR3: CASSLTGIRNTGELFF
J: TRBJ2-7; V: TRBV5-1; D: NA; size: NA; DNA: TGCGCCAGCAGCTTGGGGAGAGCAGGGAACTCCTACGAGCAGTACTTC; CDR3: CASSLGRAGNSYEQYF
J: TRBJ1-1; V: TRBV29-1; D: NA; size: NA; DNA: TGCAGCGTTGAGTTGTGGAACACTGAAGCTTTCTTT; CDR3: CSVELWNTEAFF
J: TRBJ1-1; V: TRBV5-1; D: NA; size: NA; DNA: TGCGCCAGCAGCTGGGAAAACAGAAACACTGAAGCTTTCTTT; CDR3: CASSWENRNTEAFF
J: TRBJ2-1; V: TRBV5-1; D: NA; size: few; DNA: TGCGCCAGCAGCGAACTTATCTCCTACAATGAGCAGTTCTTC; CDR3: CASSELISYNEQFF
J: TRBJ2-1; V: TRBV29-1; D: TRBD1; size: NA; DNA: TGCAGCGTTGGACCAACTCCGGGACAGGGGGTTCATGAGCAGTTCTTC; CDR3: CSVGPTPGQGVHEQFF
J: TRBJ2-5; V: TRBV5-5; D: TRBD2; size: NA; DNA: TGTGCCAGCAGCTTGACGCAGAGGCTAGCGGGGGTAGAGACCCAGTACTTC; CDR3: CASSLTQRLAGVETQYF
J: TRBJ1-2; V: TRBV7-2; D: NA; size: NA; DNA: TGTGCCAGCAGCTTAGGGGGGACGGACAGACAAAGGGGCTACACCTTC; CDR3: CASSLGGTDRQRGYTF
J: TRBJ2-7; V: TRBV29-1; D: NA; size: few; DNA: TGCAGCGTTGAATTTCAGGGGTCCTACGAGCAGTACTTC; CDR3: CSVEFQGSYEQYF
J: TRBJ2-4; V: TRBV11-2; D: TRBD1; size: NA; DNA: TGTGCCAGCAGCCCGGGGACAGGGCCGTTAAACATTCAGTACTTC; CDR3: CASSPGTGPLNIQYF
J: TRBJ2-4; V: TRBV6-6; D: NA; size: few; DNA: TGTGCCAGCAGTCCCCCGGGGGAAAACATTCAGTACTTC; CDR3: CASSPPGENIQYF
J: TRBJ2-5; V: TRBV2; D: NA; size: few; DNA: TGTGCCAGCATACCGGGGGGCGAGAGGATACAAGAGACCCAGTACTTC; CDR3: CASIPGGERIQETQYF
J: TRBJ2-7; V: TRBV20-1; D: NA; size: few; DNA: TGCAGTGCTAGGGAGGTTGAATCTCGCGGGCTCTACGAGCAGTACTTC; CDR3: CSAREVESRGLYEQYF
J: TRBJ2-1; V: TRBV29-1; D: TRBD2; size: few; DNA: TGCAGCGTATTATCCGGGACTAGGGGGGACAATGAGCAGTTCTTC; CDR3: CSVLSGTRGDNEQFF
J: TRBJ2-7; V: TRBV6-1; D: TRBD2; size: NA; DNA: TGTGCCAGCAGTGGAAGACTAGCGGGGTACTACGAGCAGTACTTC; CDR3: CASSGRLAGYYEQYF
J: TRBJ2-7; V: TRBV2; D: NA; size: NA; DNA: TGTGCCAGCAGGAAGGGCCCGCGGCGGTACGAGCAGTACTTC; CDR3: CASRKGPRRYEQYF
J: TRBJ2-5; V: TRBV7-3; D: NA; size: NA; DNA: TGTGCCAGCAGCTTAACCGGGAAGACCCAGTACTTC; CDR3: CASSLTGKTQYF
J: TRBJ1-2; V: TRBV6-5; D: NA; size: few; DNA: TGTGCCAGCAGCCCGAACAAGGACTATGGCTACACCTTC; CDR3: CASSPNKDYGYTF
J: TRBJ1-1; V: TRBV7-8; D: NA; size: NA; DNA: TGTGCCAGCAGCCCCCGGGGGCCCGGGAGGAACACTGAAGCTTTCTTT; CDR3: CASSPRGPGRNTEAFF
J: TRBJ2-7; V: TRBV6-5; D: NA; size: NA; DNA: TGTGCCAGCAGACGACAACTTTCCTACGAGCAGTACTTC; CDR3: CASRRQLSYEQYF
J: TRBJ1-4; V: TRBV5-1; D: NA; size: NA; DNA: TGCGCCAGCAGCCTGACGGACGGAACTAATGAAAAACTGTTTTTT; CDR3: CASSLTDGTNEKLFF
J: TRBJ2-4; V: TRBV12-3/TRBV12-4; D: TRBD1; size: few; DNA: TGTGCCAGCAGCGGGACAGGGGTAGCCAAAAACATTCAGTACTTC; CDR3: CASSGTGVAKNIQYF
J: TRBJ2-7; V: TRBV6-6; D: NA; size: NA; DNA: TGTACCAGCAGAAGGACGAGCTACGAGCAGTACTTC; CDR3: CTSRRTSYEQYF
J: TRBJ2-7; V: TRBV14; D: TRBD1; size: few; DNA: TGTGCCAGCAGCCAAGTGGTGGACAGGGGGAACGAGCAGTACTTC; CDR3: CASSQVVDRGNEQYF
J: TRBJ2-1; V: TRBV3-1; D: TRBD2; size: NA; DNA: TGTGCCAGCGAATCCTCTAGCGGGTTATACAATGAGCAGTTCTTC; CDR3: CASESSSGLYNEQFF
J: TRBJ2-5; V: TRBV28; D: TRBD2; size: NA; DNA: TGTGCCAGCAGTTTACAGGCTAGCGGGAGCGACATAGGGTACTTC; CDR3: CASSLQASGSDIGYF
J: TRBJ1-1; V: TRBV27; D: TRBD1; size: NA; DNA: TGTGCCAGCCCGGCGGGACAGGGGCCTATGAACACTGAAGCTTTCTTT; CDR3: CASPAGQGPMNTEAFF
J: TRBJ1-1; V: TRBV29-1; D: TRBD1; size: NA; DNA: TGCAGCGACATTGACAGGGGTTTTAGTGAAGCTTTCTTT; CDR3: CSDIDRGFSEAFF
J: TRBJ2-7; V: TRBV27; D: NA; size: few; DNA: TGTGCCAGCAGTTCCACCAACTCATACGAGCAGTACTTC; CDR3: CASSSTNSYEQYF
J: TRBJ2-7; V: TRBV6-5; D: TRBD2; size: NA; DNA: TGTGCCAGCAGCCACTACAGACTAGCGGTAACCTACGAGCAGTACTTC; CDR3: CASSHYRLAVTYEQYF
J: TRBJ1-6; V: TRBV12-3/TRBV12-4; D: TRBD1; size: NA; DNA: TGTGCCAGCAGTTTCGGACAGGGGTACTCACCCCTCCACTTT; CDR3: CASSFGQGYSPLHF
J: TRBJ2-1; V: TRBV9; D: NA; size: NA; DNA: TGTGCCTCTGCGTCGGGGGCAGACTACAATGAGCAGTTCTTC; CDR3: CASASGADYNEQFF
J: TRBJ2-3; V: TRBV20-1; D: TRBD2; size: few; DNA: TGCAGTGCTAGGCGGGGGGCGGGACTACCCACAGATACGCAGTATTTT; CDR3: CSARRGAGLPTDTQYF
J: TRBJ2-6; V: TRBV10-2; D: NA; size: few; DNA: TGCGCCAGCTATCCGGACTCTGGGGCCAACGTCCTGACTTTC; CDR3: CASYPDSGANVLTF
J: TRBJ2-5; V: TRBV11-1; D: NA; size: NA; DNA: TGTGCCAGCACCGACAACGGGCGCAGGGAGACCCAGTACTTC; CDR3: CASTDNGRRETQYF
J: TRBJ2-1; V: TRBV15; D: NA; size: NA; DNA: TGTGCCACGCGCCCAAGCGGCTCCAATGAGCAGTTCTTC; CDR3: CATRPSGSNEQFF
J: TRBJ1-2; V: TRBV28; D: TRBD1; size: few; DNA: TGTGCCAGCAGTACCCAGGGGGTTAACTATGGCTACACCTTC; CDR3: CASSTQGVNYGYTF
J: TRBJ2-7; V: TRBV12-3/TRBV12-4; D: TRBD2; size: NA; DNA: TGTGCCAGCAGCCGCGGGAGAGGCTACGAGCAGTACTTC; CDR3: CASSRGRGYEQYF
J: TRBJ2-3; V: TRBV20-1; D: TRBD2; size: few; DNA: TGCAGTGCTAGGCTCGCGGGGGGGTTCGCAGATACGCAGTATTTT; CDR3: CSARLAGGFADTQYF
J: TRBJ1-1; V: TRBV7-3; D: NA; size: NA; DNA: TGTGCCAGCAGCCCTACCTCGGACACTGAAGCTTTCTTT; CDR3: CASSPTSDTEAFF
J: TRBJ2-5; V: TRBV18; D: TRBD2; size: NA; DNA: TGTGCCAGCTCTCGGACGACTAGCGGGAGTGCAAAGACCCAGTACTTC; CDR3: CASSRTTSGSAKTQYF
J: TRBJ1-6; V: TRBV7-2; D: NA; size: NA; DNA: TGTGCCAGCAGCTCGAACCAACAGGGAGGGTATTCACCCCTCCACTTT; CDR3: CASSSNQQGGYSPLHF
J: TRBJ2-5; V: TRBV20-1; D: NA; size: NA; DNA: TGCAGTGCTAGTAAAACAGCCCAAGAGACCCAGTACTTC; CDR3: CSASKTAQETQYF
J: TRBJ2-1; V: TRBV3-1; D: NA; size: NA; DNA: TGTGCCAGCAGCCAGGACTGGACGGAAAGTTCCTACAATGAGCAGTTCTTC; CDR3: CASSQDWTESSYNEQFF
J: TRBJ2-5; V: TRBV27; D: TRBD1; size: NA; DNA: TGTGCCAGCAGTTTTATTGGACAGGGCCAAGAGACCCAGTACTTC; CDR3: CASSFIGQGQETQYF
J: TRBJ1-2; V: TRBV7-2; D: NA; size: once; DNA: TGTGCCAGCAGCCAACACAGGGTACCGGCGATAGGCTACACCTTC; CDR3: CASSQHRVPAIGYTF
J: TRBJ2-1; V: TRBV6-2/TRBV6-3; D: TRBD2; size: NA; DNA: TGTGCCAGCAGTTACTCCCAGCGGGATCCCTACAATGAGCAGTTCTTC; CDR3: CASSYSQRDPYNEQFF
J: TRBJ1-1; V: TRBV6-5; D: TRBD1; size: few; DNA: TGTGCCAGCAGTAGACAGGGGGCGGGCACTGAAGCTTTCTTT; CDR3: CASSRQGAGTEAFF
J: TRBJ1-5; V: TRBV4-2; D: NA; size: NA; DNA: TGTGCCAGCAGCCAAGTCGGGACCGCGAATCAGCCCCAGCATTTT; CDR3: CASSQVGTANQPQHF
J: TRBJ2-1; V: TRBV7-8; D: NA; size: NA; DNA: TGTGCCAGCAGCTTAGCGCTAACTTCCAATGAGCAGTTCTTC; CDR3: CASSLALTSNEQFF
J: TRBJ2-7; V: TRBV5-5; D: NA; size: few; DNA: TGTGCCAGCAGCCCCAGGTGGGACGAGCAGTACTTC; CDR3: CASSPRWDEQYF
J: TRBJ2-3; V: TRBV24-1; D: TRBD2; size: few; DNA: TGTGCCACCAGTGCCGCGAGCGGGGGGGCCGCAGATACGCAGTATTTT; CDR3: CATSAASGGAADTQYF
J: TRBJ1-2; V: TRBV25-1; D: TRBD1; size: few; DNA: TGTGCCAGCAGTGGGGGACAGGGGAGAGGCTACACCTTC; CDR3: CASSGGQGRGYTF
J: TRBJ2-3; V: TRBV15; D: NA; size: NA; DNA: TGTGCCACCAGCGCTGACTTACAGGGAGGTACAGATACGCAGTATTTT; CDR3: CATSADLQGGTDTQYF
J: TRBJ2-7; V: TRBV6-5; D: NA; size: few; DNA: TGTGCCAGCAGTTACTCGTCGGATTCCTACGAGCAGTACTTC; CDR3: CASSYSSDSYEQYF
J: TRBJ2-7; V: TRBV20-1; D: TRBD2; size: NA; DNA: TGCAGTGCTAGTTCCGGCGCCGGGACTAGCGGGGCCTACGAGCAGTACTTC; CDR3: CSASSGAGTSGAYEQYF
J: TRBJ2-1; V: TRBV28; D: NA; size: once; DNA: TGTGCCAGCAGCTGGGGACATACCTACAATGAGCAGTTCTTC; CDR3: CASSWGHTYNEQFF